These 3 T cell receptor beta chains originate from one sample sequenced in a study of beta chain features in type 1 diabetes. The sequenced template was cDNA made from the entire isolated RNA. This table comes from immunoSEQ multiplex PCR, and its TCRdb copy is limited to in-frame clones, with some not included. The sample has some 640,000 clones, over 12% seen once; the top ten hold 0.035% to 0.045%. Antigens for these TCRs are unknown. Regarding the study as a whole: Moderately but significantly shorter TCRB CDR3s were found in Type 1 diabetes patients in all four CD4+ subsets.

Sequenced input: naive CD4+ T cells from blood. The receptors stem from a man younger than 30 with type 1 diabetes.

The chain carries TRBV9 and TRBJ2-1; a weak D match, TRBD2 (6 bases). Deletions cut 2 bases from V and 4 bases from J, with 19 bases between. Germline V gene data show CDR1 as SGDLS and CDR2 as YYNGEE. There are 17 residues in the CDR3. The CDR3 here is CASSVGGEGTSYNEQFF. The CDR3 bases are TGTGCCAGCAGCGTGGGGGGAGAAGGGACTTCTTACAATGAGCAGTTCTTC.

This clone was counted only a few times. The chain joins TRBV28 to TRBJ2-4; TRBD2 matches at 11 bases. Germline V lookup: CDR1 MDHEN, CDR2 SYDVKM. There are 19 residues in the CDR3. V lost 5 bases to trimming and J lost 0 bases; unmatched junction nucleotides: 12. The CDR3 DNA follows: TGTGCCAGCAGTCCCCGGCTAGCGGGGGGTCCATTAGCCAAAAACATTCAGTACTTC. Translation gives CASSPRLAGGPLAKNIQYF. The full variable domain, its missing parts supplied by reference TRBV28 and TRBJ2-4, is DVKVTQSSRYLVKRTGEKVFLECVQDMDHENMFWYRQDPGLGLRLIYFSYDVKMKEKGDIPEGYSVSREKKERFSLILESASTNQTSMYLCASSPRLAGGPLAKNIQYFGAGTRLSVL.

This clone was detected a few times. The chain uses TRBV27 and TRBJ1-2; perhaps TRBD1 as D (5 bases). CDR1 is MNHEY, CDR2 SMNVEV, per germline (reference sequence). V was clipped by 6 bases and J by 6 bases, with 14 bases between them. This CDR3 is built from 13 residues. This CDR3 reads CASRPSQGNGYTF. The CDR3 region has the DNA TGTGCCAGCAGACCCTCCCAGGGAAATGGCTACACCTTC.